The T cell receptor beta chain under discussion was sequenced for a study of shared clonotypes between healthy human individuals. Every subset's genomic DNA went evenly onto several immunoSEQ plates. TCRdb keeps only in-frame clones here, not all; method: immunoSEQ multiplex PCR. The table lists 850,000 to 1,100,000 clones, approximately 80% of them singletons. On this clone: Antigen unknown.

V gave up 2 bases and J gave up 14 bases, with 13 bases separating them. The CDR3 extends over 11 amino acids. CDR1 and CDR2 from the germline V gene are DFQATT and SNEGSKA (reference sequence). General study results and limits: The low donor count limited represented genetic and exposure-history diversity. A generally larger estimated richness was seen in naive subsets than in memory subsets.

The genes are TRBV20-1 and TRBJ2-1; D perhaps matches TRBD2 (6 bases). Sequenced material: memory CD4+ T cells from PBMCs. This sample's subset: CD45RA-negative fraction. The sequence was obtained from a man aged 18 to 35 in good health. Some clones in this sample may be carry-over from other donors' samples. CDR3 region: CSARLERREFF. As DNA, the CDR3 is TGCAGTGCTAGATTGGAAAGGAGGGAGTTCTTC.